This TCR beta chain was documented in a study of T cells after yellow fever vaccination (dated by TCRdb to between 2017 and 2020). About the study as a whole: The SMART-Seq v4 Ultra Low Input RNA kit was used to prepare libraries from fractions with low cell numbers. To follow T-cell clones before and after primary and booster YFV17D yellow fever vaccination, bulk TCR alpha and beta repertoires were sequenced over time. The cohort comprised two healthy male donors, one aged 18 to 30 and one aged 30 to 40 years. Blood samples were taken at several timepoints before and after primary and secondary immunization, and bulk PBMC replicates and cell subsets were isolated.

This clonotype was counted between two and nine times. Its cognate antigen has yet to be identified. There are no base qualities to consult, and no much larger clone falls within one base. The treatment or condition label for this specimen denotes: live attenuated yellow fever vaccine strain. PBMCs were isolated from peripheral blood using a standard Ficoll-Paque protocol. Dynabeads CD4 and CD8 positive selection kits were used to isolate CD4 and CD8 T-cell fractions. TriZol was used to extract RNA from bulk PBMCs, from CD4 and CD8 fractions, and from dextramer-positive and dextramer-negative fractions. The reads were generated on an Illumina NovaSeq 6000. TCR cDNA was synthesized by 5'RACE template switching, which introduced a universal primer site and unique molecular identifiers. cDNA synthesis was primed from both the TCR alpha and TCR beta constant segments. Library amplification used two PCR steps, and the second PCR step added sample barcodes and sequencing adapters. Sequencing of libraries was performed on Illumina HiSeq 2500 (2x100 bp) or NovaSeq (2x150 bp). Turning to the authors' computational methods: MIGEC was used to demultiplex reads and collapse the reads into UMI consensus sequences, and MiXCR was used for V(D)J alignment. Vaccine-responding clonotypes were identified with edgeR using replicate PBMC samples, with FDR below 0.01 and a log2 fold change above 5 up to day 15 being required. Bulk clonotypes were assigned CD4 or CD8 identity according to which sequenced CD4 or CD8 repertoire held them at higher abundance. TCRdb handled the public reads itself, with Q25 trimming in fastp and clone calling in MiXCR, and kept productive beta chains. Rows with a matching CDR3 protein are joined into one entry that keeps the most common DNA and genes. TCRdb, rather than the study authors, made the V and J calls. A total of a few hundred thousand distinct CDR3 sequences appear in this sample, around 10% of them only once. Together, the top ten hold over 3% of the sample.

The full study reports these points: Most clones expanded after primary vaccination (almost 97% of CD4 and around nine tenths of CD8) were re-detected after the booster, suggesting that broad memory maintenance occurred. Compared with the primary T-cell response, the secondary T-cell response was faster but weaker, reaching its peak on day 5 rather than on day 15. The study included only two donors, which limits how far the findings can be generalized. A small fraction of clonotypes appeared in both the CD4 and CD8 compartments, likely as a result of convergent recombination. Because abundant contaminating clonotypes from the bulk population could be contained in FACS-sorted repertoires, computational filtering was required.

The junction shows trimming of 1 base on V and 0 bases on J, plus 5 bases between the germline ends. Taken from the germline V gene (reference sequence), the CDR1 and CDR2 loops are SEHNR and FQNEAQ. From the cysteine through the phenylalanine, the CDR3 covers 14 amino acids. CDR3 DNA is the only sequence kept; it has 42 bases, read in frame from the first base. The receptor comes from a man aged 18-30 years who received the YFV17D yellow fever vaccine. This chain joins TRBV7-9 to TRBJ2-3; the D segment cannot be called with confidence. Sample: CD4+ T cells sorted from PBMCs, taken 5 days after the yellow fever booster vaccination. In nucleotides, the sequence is TGTGCCAGCAGCTTAGTGATGAGCACAGATACGCAGTATTTT. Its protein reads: CASSLVMSTDTQYF.